Listed here is a single TCR beta chain. The germline gives CDR1 SGHAT, CDR2 FQDESV (reference sequence). V shed 5 bases and J shed 8 bases, with 19 bases lying between them. The CDR3 covers 16 residues. Per the original data handling: Quantification of nucleated cells was approximated via reference gene primer amplification. Using immunoSEQ multiplex PCR, the repertoire was profiled, and TCRdb retains in-frame clones only, with some absent. The DNA was the basis for D and trimming; V, J and clone size are from that table. Of about 230,000 clones listed, under 90% are singletons. This specimen comes from a study of blood T cell repertoires in COVID-19. Cohort placement rested on clinical history that participants reported themselves.

The chain is built from TRBV11-1 and TRBJ1-6; the D gene is possibly TRBD1 (6 bases). This TCR was sampled from a man aged 60 to 69 who had recovered from COVID-19. Sequenced input: PBMCs or T cells enriched from blood (not recorded which). The CDR3 coding sequence is TGTGCCAGCAGCCGCCGGTCCACAGGGTCCGATTCACCCCTCCACTTT. Its translation is CASSRRSTGSDSPLHF.